The 22 T cell receptor beta chains presented below share a single source sample, sequenced in a study of blood T cell repertoires in COVID-19. The protocol was immunoSEQ multiplex PCR, while the TCRdb copy is restricted to in-frame clones and leaves out a portion. In the table there are under 250,000 clones, 82% of which are singletons. Source material: peripheral blood. The receptors were sampled from a woman in her sixties or seventies with COVID-19, enrolled during active disease.

The chain is built from TRBV10-3 and TRBJ2-3; 8 positions match TRBD1. Unmatched junction bases numbered 2, after V lost 6 bases and J lost 0 bases. Germline V gene sequence: CDR1 ENHRY, CDR2 SYGVKD. This CDR3 has 14 residues. CDR3 in amino acids: CAISQGASTDTQYF. The CDR3 nucleotides are TGTGCCATCAGCCAGGGGGCTAGCACAGATACGCAGTATTTT.

CDR3 sequence reads: CASSLSGTGANVLTF. The CDR3 coding sequence is TGTGCCAGCAGTTTGTCGGGTACTGGGGCCAACGTCCTGACTTTC. V usage is TRBV28 and J usage is TRBJ2-6; D not resolved. Germline CDR1 is MDHEN and CDR2 is SYDVKM. V lost 3 bases and J lost 2, with 8 bases in between. The CDR3 is 15 residues long.

The gene calls are TRBV19 and TRBJ2-3, with 8 bases that match TRBD2. CDR3 length equals 15 residues. The germline V gene has CDR1 LNHDA and CDR2 SQIVND (reference sequence). The junction had 9 bases not matched to a gene; V was cut back by 6 bases and J by 4 bases. CDR3 region: CASSKREIPPDTQYF. CDR3 DNA: TGTGCCAGTAGCAAGCGGGAGATCCCCCCAGATACGCAGTATTTT.

This rearrangement joins TRBV28 to TRBJ2-2; 7 bases are shared with TRBD2. V lost 3 bases to trimming and J lost 5 bases; unmatched junction nucleotides: 12. The germline CDR1 and CDR2 sequences are MDHEN and SYDVKM. The CDR3 has 17 amino acids. The CDR3 coding sequence is TGTGCCAGCAGTTTTATGGCGGGAGTAAGTCGTACCGGGGAGCTGTTTTTT. Its translation is CASSFMAGVSRTGELFF.

J is TRBJ1-1 and V is TRBV6-5, with no clear D. The CDR3 is 11 residues long. Trimming removed 7 bases from V and 2 bases from J, with 5 bases in between. Germline V lookup: CDR1 MNHEY, CDR2 SVGAGI. The CDR3 sequence: CASTYNTEAFF. The CDR3, as DNA: TGTGCCAGCACCTATAACACTGAAGCTTTCTTT.

The chain is built from TRBV18 and TRBJ1-3, with TRBD1 matching 10 bases. V lost 3 bases and J lost 0; bases outside the gene matches: 5. In germline, CDR1 is KGHSH, CDR2 LQKENI. This CDR3 is 17 amino acids long. The CDR3 loop reads CASSPFGQGDSGNTIYF. The CDR3 region has the DNA TGTGCCAGCTCACCCTTCGGACAGGGGGACTCTGGAAACACCATATATTTT.

The V call is TRBV12-5, the J call TRBJ2-2; the match to TRBD1 covers 8 bases. Germline-derived CDR1 and CDR2 are LGHNT and FRNRAP. There are 15 residues in the CDR3. Losses at the gene ends were 7 bases for V and 0 bases for J; bases not matched to a gene: 4. The CDR3 region is CASAQDRANTGELFF. CDR3 DNA sequence: TGTGCTAGTGCCCAGGACAGGGCGAACACCGGGGAGCTGTTTTTT.

The V and J genes are TRBV19 and TRBJ2-4; a possible D gene is TRBD1 (8 bases). The CDR3 spans 14 residues. V lost 5 bases to trimming and J lost 5 bases, with 13 bases between them. The germline CDR1 and CDR2 sequences are LNHDA and SQIVND (reference sequence). In nucleotides, the CDR3 is TGTGCCAGTAGTGGGGGGGGACAGGAAAACATTCAGTACTTC. It codes for CASSGGGQENIQYF.

The rearrangement joins TRBV5-8 to TRBJ1-5; D ambiguous. The V and J ends lost 4 bases and 1 base respectively, with 21 bases between them. CDR1 and CDR2 (germline): SGHTS, YDEGEE. CDR3 size: 18 residues. CDR3: CASSMRDTRAGSNQPQHF. The DNA for the CDR3 is TGTGCCAGCAGCATGCGAGACACCCGGGCGGGGAGCAATCAGCCCCAGCATTTT.

The rearrangement uses TRBV7-2 and TRBJ2-5, with D possibly TRBD2 on 6 matching bases. Trimming removed 3 bases at V and 2 bases at J, with 13 bases between. Looked up from germline, CDR1 is SGHTA and CDR2 is FQGNSA. This CDR3 spans 15 amino acids. CDR3: CASSFYRGRQETQYF. As DNA, the CDR3 is TGTGCCAGCAGCTTTTATCGGGGGAGGCAAGAGACCCAGTACTTC. The variable domain in full, completed from reference TRBV7-2 and TRBJ2-5, reads GAGVSQSPSNKVTEKGKDVELRCDPISGHTALYWYRQSLGQGLEFLIYFQGNSAPDKSGLPSDRFSAERTGGSVSTLTIQRTQQEDSAVYLCASSFYRGRQETQYFGPGTRLLVL.

The genes are TRBV7-2 and TRBJ2-1, with 12 bases that match TRBD2. Germline-derived CDR1 and CDR2 are SGHTA and FQGNSA. Germline trimming cut 2 bases from V and 7 bases from J; bases unmatched to any gene: 9. The CDR3 length is 17 residues. In DNA, the CDR3 is TGTGCCAGCAGCTTAACGACTAGCGGGAGTTTTAGTAATGAGCAGTTCTTC. Its translation is CASSLTTSGSFSNEQFF.

This chain joins TRBV7-8 and TRBJ1-1, with a tentative D call TRBD1 (5 bases). Germline V gene lookup returns CDR1 SGHVS and CDR2 FQNEAQ. V lost 5 bases to trimming and J lost 0 bases, with 13 bases between them. The CDR3 has 15 residues. CDR3 coding DNA: TGTGCCAGCAGCCCCTTAGGGGCCATGAACACTGAAGCTTTCTTT. Its protein product is CASSPLGAMNTEAFF.

The chain carries TRBV19 and TRBJ2-7, with 10 bases fitting TRBD2. CDR3 length: 15 amino acids. The trim removed 6 bases at V and 0 bases at J, leaving 5 bases unmatched. The germline V gene has CDR1 LNHDA and CDR2 SQIVND (reference sequence). The CDR3 DNA is TGTGCCAGTAGGGGACTAGCGTCAAGCTCCTACGAGCAGTACTTC. Translating gives CASRGLASSSYEQYF.

The table lists this clone with a count of one. The V gene is TRBV20-1, the J gene TRBJ1-6; a weak D match, TRBD1 (6 bases). Germline CDR1 and CDR2: DFQATT and SNEGSKA (reference sequence). CDR3 size: 14 residues. V lost 3 bases and J lost 8, with 14 bases in between. The chain's CDR3 is CSASKDSQDSPLHF. The DNA of the CDR3 is TGCAGTGCTAGTAAGGACAGCCAAGATTCACCCCTCCACTTT.

The CDR3 reads CASKFSGTENEKLFF. For the CDR3, the DNA is TGTGCCAGCAAATTCTCCGGGACAGAAAATGAAAAACTGTTTTTT. The rearrangement links TRBV7-9 to TRBJ1-4; TRBD1 agrees at 7 bases. The CDR3 runs 15 residues. Trimming removed 7 bases from V and 5 bases from J; junction bases left unmatched: 10. The germline V gene encodes CDR1 SEHNR and CDR2 FQNEAQ (reference sequence).

The CDR3 protein is CSVEGQGSRLYF. CDR3 in DNA: TGCAGCGTTGAGGGACAGGGTTCAAGGTTGTACTTC. The chain is built from TRBV29-1 and TRBJ2-7, with TRBD1 identical over 9 bases. The CDR3 has 12 amino acids. Germline V gene data show CDR1 as SQVTM and CDR2 as ANQGSEA. Unmatched junction bases numbered 9, after V lost 3 bases and J lost 12 bases.

The chain links TRBV7-2 to TRBJ2-5; a possible D gene is TRBD1 (5 bases). CDR3 length: 18 amino acids. V dropped 5 bases and J dropped 1 base, with 23 bases sitting between them. Germline-derived CDR1 and CDR2 are SGHTA and FQGNSA. CDR3 residues: CASSPTSSMTASQETQYF. In DNA, the CDR3 is TGTGCCAGCAGCCCAACCTCCTCCATGACAGCGTCCCAAGAGACCCAGTACTTC.

This clone was observed a single time. In nucleotides, the CDR3 is TGCGCCAGCAGCTTGGAACGTAAGGAGGTGGAAAAACTGTTTTTT. Its protein is CASSLERKEVEKLFF. The V and J genes are TRBV5-1 and TRBJ1-4; D gene uncertain. Trimming stripped 0 bases from V and 8 bases from J, with 14 bases between. Germline V gives CDR1 SGHRS, CDR2 YFSETQ. The CDR3 is 15 amino acids.

CDR3 coding DNA: TGTGCCAGTAGTATCCCTAGCACAGATACGCAGTATTTT. This gives the protein CASSIPSTDTQYF. The chain couples TRBV19 to TRBJ2-3; D uncertain. CDR1 LNHDA and CDR2 SQIVND come from the germline V gene (reference sequence). The CDR3 sequence is 13 residues long. Trimming removed 3 bases from V and 0 bases from J, with 4 bases in between.

This clone was observed a few times. This CDR3 is also generated by other DNA sequences in the sample. J is TRBJ1-1 and V is TRBV18; D unresolved. The CDR3 covers 13 residues. The V end lost 3 bases, the J end lost 2 bases, and 7 bases lay between the germline ends. Germline V gives CDR1 KGHSH, CDR2 LQKENI. The DNA for the CDR3 is TGTGCCAGCTCACCCTCGGGTAACACTGAAGCTTTCTTT. As protein: CASSPSGNTEAFF. Full variable domain (outside the CDR3, taken from reference TRBV18 and TRBJ1-1): NAGVMQNPRHLVRRRGQEARLRCSPMKGHSHVYWYRQLPEEGLKFMVYLQKENIIDESGMPKERFSAEFPKEGPSILRIQQVVRGDSAAYFCASSPSGNTEAFFGQGTRLTVV.

This clone was picked up one time. V and J are TRBV7-2 and TRBJ2-1, with D perhaps matching TRBD2 (7 bases). The CDR3 spans 16 residues. V shed 4 bases and J shed 8 bases, with 21 bases lying between them. Per the germline V gene, CDR1 is SGHTA and CDR2 is FQGNSA. In nucleotides, the CDR3 is TGTGCCAGCAGCTCCGTGGGGGGGGCGCGGGGCGATGAGCAGTTCTTC. It yields the protein CASSSVGGARGDEQFF. Drawing the rest from reference TRBV7-2 and TRBJ2-1, the complete variable domain is GAGVSQSPSNKVTEKGKDVELRCDPISGHTALYWYRQSLGQGLEFLIYFQGNSAPDKSGLPSDRFSAERTGGSVSTLTIQRTQQEDSAVYLCASSSVGGARGDEQFFGPGTRLTVL.

This sequence joins TRBV6-6 and TRBJ2-5; 12 nucleotides line up with TRBD2. CDR1 MNHNY and CDR2 SVGAGI come from the germline V gene (reference sequence). J lost 5 bases, V lost 4 bases, and 5 bases had no gene match. The length of the CDR3 is 15 residues. The CDR3 coding sequence is TGTGCCAGCAGTTTCGGACTAGCGGGATGGGAGACCCAGTACTTC. Its translation is CASSFGLAGWETQYF.